The 27 T cell receptor beta chains below all came from one sample that was sequenced in a study of cytomegalovirus exposure and HLA in healthy donors. 13 Jbeta primers and 60 Vbeta primers were used for the PCR. TCRdb's copy holds only in-frame clones and misses some; the assay was immunoSEQ multiplex PCR. This table holds roughly 120,000 clones, approximately 15% found once. The material sequenced was PBMCs. Receptor source: a young woman in good health and CMV-seronegative.

This sequence joins TRBV10-3 and TRBJ1-6; D not certain. Germline V gene lookup returns CDR1 ENHRY and CDR2 SYGVKD. With 8 bases removed from V and 8 bases from J, the gap between germline ends came to 16 bases. The CDR3 is made up of 14 amino acids. CDR3 sequence: CAIGADLSYSPLHF. CDR3 in DNA: TGTGCCATCGGAGCAGACTTAAGTTATTCACCCCTCCACTTT.

Ten or more counts support this clone. This chain links TRBV4-3 with TRBJ1-6, with 8 bases fitting TRBD1. The CDR3 is made up of 14 amino acids. V dropped 4 bases and J dropped 6; count of bases not matched to a gene: 2. CDR1 is LGHNA and CDR2 is YSLEER in the germline V gene. The CDR3, as DNA: TGCGCCAGCAGCCGGGACAGGAGTAATTCACCCCTCCACTTT. Amino acids: CASSRDRSNSPLHF.

The rearrangement links TRBV2 to TRBJ2-1; TRBD1 aligns across 10 bases. The CDR3 length is 15 residues. V lost 8 bases and J lost 6; bases outside the gene matches: 10. Looked up from germline, CDR1 is SNHLY and CDR2 is FYNNEI. As DNA, the CDR3 is TGTGCCAGCCGCCCCGGGACAGGGGCACGCAATGAGCAGTTCTTC. This sequence encodes CASRPGTGARNEQFF.

The rearrangement uses TRBV5-1 and TRBJ2-1; TRBD2 agrees at 13 bases. Per the germline V gene, CDR1 is SGHRS and CDR2 is YFSETQ. Unmatched junction bases numbered 5, after V lost 4 bases and J lost 7 bases. CDR3 size: 15 residues. The CDR3 reads CASSPGLAGTNEQFF. The CDR3 region has the DNA TGCGCCAGCAGCCCGGGACTAGCGGGGACGAATGAGCAGTTCTTC.

This clone was detected a few times. This rearrangement joins TRBV7-9 to TRBJ2-1; tentative D call: TRBD1 (5 bases). CDR1 is SEHNR and CDR2 is FQNEAQ in the germline V gene (reference sequence). This CDR3 spans 13 amino acids. V gave up 5 bases and J gave up 7 bases, with 12 bases separating them. This CDR3 is CASSPQVRNEQFF. In nucleotides, the CDR3 is TGTGCCAGCAGCCCACAGGTCCGGAATGAGCAGTTCTTC.

In its sample, this clone was seen a few times. The V and J genes are TRBV9 and TRBJ2-5; D perhaps matches TRBD2 (5 bases). V was shortened by 5 bases and J by 5 bases, with 16 bases between the two germline ends. The germline V gene encodes CDR1 SGDLS and CDR2 YYNGEE. This CDR3 contains 14 residues. CDR3 protein: CASSASGRRETQYF. CDR3 DNA sequence: TGTGCCAGCAGTGCTAGTGGGCGGAGGGAGACCCAGTACTTC.

In this sample, this clone turned up a few times. This sequence joins TRBV9 and TRBJ2-7; no clear D gene. Trimming removed 4 bases at V and 2 bases at J, with 13 bases between. Looked up from germline, CDR1 is SGDLS and CDR2 is YYNGEE. This CDR3 is built from 14 residues. For the CDR3, the DNA is TGTGCCAGCAGCCCCCATCCTCGGGCCTACGAGCAGTACTTC. This codes for CASSPHPRAYEQYF.

The chain carries TRBV5-4 and TRBJ1-1; D is ambiguous. V gave up 5 bases and J gave up 8 bases, with 16 bases separating them. Germline CDR1 reads SGHNT; CDR2 reads YYREEE (reference sequence). The CDR3 loop spans 13 amino acids. CDR3 protein: CASRREPQYEAFF. Written as DNA, the CDR3 is TGTGCCAGCAGGAGGGAGCCACAGTACGAAGCTTTCTTT.

This sequence joins TRBV11-2 and TRBJ2-5; D gene uncertain. Germline CDR1 SGHAT, CDR2 FQNNGV. This CDR3 contains 14 residues. The V gene lost 5 bases and the J gene lost 2 bases, with 12 bases spanning the gap. CDR3: CASSPKWRQETQYF. The CDR3 nucleotides are TGTGCCAGCAGCCCCAAGTGGCGGCAAGAGACCCAGTACTTC. The full variable domain, rest sourced from reference TRBV11-2 and TRBJ2-5, is EAGVAQSPRYKIIEKRQSVAFWCNPISGHATLYWYQQILGQGPKLLIQFQNNGVVDDSQLPKDRFSAERLKGVDSTLKIQPAKLEDSAVYLCASSPKWRQETQYFGPGTRLLVL.

The rearrangement links TRBV30 to TRBJ1-6; 7 bases fit TRBD1. Per the germline V gene, CDR1 is GTSNPN and CDR2 is SVGIG (reference sequence). Trimming at V came to 0 bases and at J to 9 bases, leaving 8 bases not matched to a gene. CDR3 length: 15 amino acids. In DNA form, the CDR3 reads TGTGCCTGGAGTGTTGGGACAGAGGTGCGTTCACCCCTCCACTTT. Encoded protein: CAWSVGTEVRSPLHF. The full variable domain, its missing parts supplied by reference TRBV30 and TRBJ1-6, is SQTIHQWPATLVQPVGSPLSLECTVEGTSNPNLYWYRQAAGRGLQLLFYSVGIGQISSEVPQNLSASRPQDRQFILSSKKLLLSDSGFYLCAWSVGTEVRSPLHFGNGTRLTVT.

J is TRBJ2-5 and V is TRBV6-5; 7 nucleotides align to TRBD1. CDR1 MNHEY and CDR2 SVGAGI come from the germline V gene. The CDR3 totals 15 residues. Trimming cost V 1 base and J 1 base; bases outside gene matches: 3. The CDR3 DNA is TGTGCCAGCAGTTACTTCTGGGACAGCCAAGAGACCCAGTACTTC. This encodes CASSYFWDSQETQYF.

This clone came up a few times. V and J are TRBV6-5 and TRBJ2-1; D gene ambiguous. The CDR3 is 14 residues long. V was pared by 6 bases and J by 2 bases, with 11 bases between. Germline V gives CDR1 MNHEY, CDR2 SVGAGI. Here the CDR3 reads CASRGRLTYNEQFF. CDR3 sequence (DNA): TGTGCCAGCAGGGGCCGTCTAACCTACAATGAGCAGTTCTTC.

This chain connects TRBV5-1 to TRBJ2-3; TRBD1 matches at 9 bases. The ends lost 4 bases at V and 2 bases at J; junction bases unmatched: 5. The CDR3 is 15 amino acids. Per germline, CDR1 SGHRS and CDR2 YFSETQ. CDR3 region: CASSRGDRDTDTQYF. Here the CDR3 DNA reads TGCGCCAGCAGCAGAGGGGACAGGGACACAGATACGCAGTATTTT. The full variable domain, with the rest looked up from reference TRBV5-1 and TRBJ2-3, is KAGVTQTPRYLIKTRGQQVTLSCSPISGHRSVSWYQQTPGQGLQFLFEYFSETQRNKGNFPGRFSGRQFSNSRSEMNVSTLELGDSALYLCASSRGDRDTDTQYFGPGTRLTVL.

The V gene is TRBV6-5, the J gene TRBJ2-5, with TRBD2 as a possible D gene (5 bases). The germline CDR1 and CDR2 sequences are MNHEY and SVGAGI. The length of the CDR3 is 15 residues. V gave up 6 bases and J gave up 3 bases, with 17 bases separating them. CDR3 sequence (DNA): TGTGCCAGCAGGGTGAGCTGGGGAGTCGAAGAGACCCAGTACTTC. Its protein is CASRVSWGVEETQYF.

This clone has just a few counts. The chain couples TRBV28 to TRBJ1-1; D unclear. V lost 7 bases and J 2 bases, leaving 5 bases between the germline ends. This CDR3 has 11 amino acids. The germline V gene encodes CDR1 MDHEN and CDR2 SYDVKM. CDR3 DNA sequence: TGTGCCAGCAAATCAAACACTGAAGCTTTCTTT. As protein: CASKSNTEAFF. The whole variable domain, filled in from reference TRBV28 and TRBJ1-1, reads DVKVTQSSRYLVKRTGEKVFLECVQDMDHENMFWYRQDPGLGLRLIYFSYDVKMKEKGDIPEGYSVSREKKERFSLILESASTNQTSMYLCASKSNTEAFFGQGTRLTVV.

In this sample, this clone turned up a few times. The CDR3 sequence: CAISDRLTGNQPQHF. CDR3 DNA: TGTGCCATCAGTGATCGATTGACAGGTAATCAGCCCCAGCATTTT. The rearrangement joins TRBV10-3 to TRBJ1-5; TRBD1 might be the D (6 bases). The CDR3 contains 15 residues. Between the trimmed V and J ends, which lost 3 bases and 4 bases, there was a span of 13 bases. The germline gives CDR1 ENHRY, CDR2 SYGVKD.

V gene TRBV13 combines with J gene TRBJ2-7; TRBD2 agrees at 9 bases. Germline V CDR1 and CDR2: PRHDT, FYEKMQ (reference sequence). V shed 2 bases, J shed 2 bases, and the junction held 4 bases outside the gene matches. CDR3 length equals 15 residues. CDR3 nucleotides: TGTGCCAGCAGCTTAATTGCGGGAGGGCCCTACGAGCAGTACTTC. Amino acids: CASSLIAGGPYEQYF.

V is TRBV19 and J is TRBJ1-1; D is unresolved. V was clipped by 3 bases and J by 3 bases, with 8 bases between them. CDR3 size: 13 residues. Germline V gives CDR1 LNHDA, CDR2 SQIVND (reference sequence). CDR3 sequence: CASSIGRDTEAFF. CDR3 sequence (DNA): TGTGCCAGTAGTATCGGTAGAGACACTGAAGCTTTCTTT.

This chain links TRBV9 with TRBJ1-1, with D maybe TRBD1 (5 bases). The length of the CDR3 is 14 residues. The ends were cut back, 1 base at V and 4 bases at J, with 11 bases in the middle. In germline, CDR1 is SGDLS, CDR2 YYNGEE. This chain's CDR3 is CASSVSQGFTEAFF. As DNA, the CDR3 is TGTGCCAGCAGCGTATCGCAGGGTTTCACTGAAGCTTTCTTT.

This clone was detected a few times. The chain links TRBV6-1 to TRBJ2-7; 11 bases are shared with TRBD2. The CDR3 consists of 16 residues. After removal of 4 bases from V and 3 bases from J, the junction contained 8 bases not matched to a gene. Germline V lookup: CDR1 MNHNS, CDR2 SASEGT. The CDR3 nucleotides read TGTGCCAGCAGTGGACTTAGCGGGAGGGCCCTCTACGAGCAGTACTTC. This codes for CASSGLSGRALYEQYF.

This sequence joins TRBV19 and TRBJ2-5; 12 positions agree with TRBD2. Germline V lookup: CDR1 LNHDA, CDR2 SQIVND (reference sequence). The CDR3 contains 14 residues. With V trimmed by 7 bases and J by 5 bases, 5 bases remained unmatched. CDR3 in DNA: TGTGCCAGTACCCCGACTAGCGGGAGTGAGACCCAGTACTTC. Its translation is CASTPTSGSETQYF.

The gene calls are TRBV10-3 and TRBJ2-3, with TRBD1 matching 9 bases. CDR3 length equals 16 residues. Germline V lookup: CDR1 ENHRY, CDR2 SYGVKD. V gave up 0 bases and J gave up 1 base; unmatched junction bases: 2. The CDR3 DNA reads TGTGCCATCAGTGAGTCCAGGACAGGGGGCACAGATACGCAGTATTTT. The encoded protein is CAISESRTGGTDTQYF.

This clone was seen a handful of times. The chain links TRBV27 to TRBJ2-7; 11 nucleotides agree with TRBD2. V was clipped by 6 bases and J by 4 bases; unmatched bases: 5. Germline CDR1 MNHEY, CDR2 SMNVEV (reference sequence). The CDR3 sequence is 14 residues long. The CDR3 DNA sequence: TGTGCCAGCAGGGTAGCGGGAGGGCCGTACGAGCAGTACTTC. It codes for CASRVAGGPYEQYF.

This clone was seen more than once but under ten times. The CDR3 loop is CASSLGPGLAAVPLKQYF. The CDR3 DNA sequence: TGTGCCAGCAGCTTGGGACCCGGACTAGCGGCAGTCCCTCTAAAGCAGTACTTC. This chain joins TRBV5-6 and TRBJ2-7, with TRBD2 matching over 10 bases. From germline, CDR1 is SGHDT and CDR2 YYEEEE. V lost 0 bases and J lost 8; bases outside the gene matches: 17. The CDR3 runs to 18 residues.

This chain links TRBV5-6 with TRBJ1-6, with D hard to call. There are 14 residues in the CDR3. V was trimmed by 4 bases and J by 5 bases, leaving 10 bases between them. CDR1 is SGHDT, CDR2 YYEEEE, per germline. CDR3 in amino acids: CASSRNSNNSPLHF. The CDR3 nucleotides are TGTGCCAGCAGCAGAAACAGCAATAATTCACCCCTCCACTTT.

This clone was counted between two and nine times. This chain connects TRBV19 to TRBJ2-3; possibly TRBD2 for D (5 bases). This CDR3 region has 16 residues. From germline, CDR1 is LNHDA and CDR2 SQIVND (reference sequence). V was pared by 6 bases and J by 0 bases, with 16 bases between. The CDR3 nucleotides are TGTGCCAGTAGCGGGCGGGCAAACCCTAGCACAGATACGCAGTATTTT. Its translation: CASSGRANPSTDTQYF.

The rearrangement links TRBV9 to TRBJ2-1; the D gene is possibly TRBD2 (6 bases). The CDR3 covers 16 residues. Germline loops: CDR1 SGDLS, CDR2 YYNGEE. Trimming cost V 3 bases and J 1 base, with 14 bases left between them. The CDR3 DNA is TGTGCCAGCAGCGCCGTGGGAAGCGGGTCCTACAATGAGCAGTTCTTC. Translation gives CASSAVGSGSYNEQFF. The whole variable domain, remainder taken from reference TRBV9 and TRBJ2-1, is DSGVTQTPKHLITATGQRVTLRCSPRSGDLSVYWYQQSLDQGLQFLIQYYNGEERAKGNILERFSAQQFPDLHSELNLSSLELGDSALYFCASSAVGSGSYNEQFFGPGTRLTVL.